The 16 T cell receptor beta chains listed next were all sequenced from one sample in a study of T cell responses to AZD1222 COVID-19 vaccine. Produced via immunoSEQ multiplex PCR; TCRdb's table is partial and in-frame only. The table lists fewer than 100,000 clones, roughly 86% of them singletons, with around a sixth in the top ten. Specimen: peripheral blood, collected 28 days after the second AZD1222 dose. These receptor sequences come from an adult who received the AZD1222 COVID-19 vaccine.

The CDR3 bases are TGTGCCAGCGTAAGCCAGAATCAGCCCCAGCATTTT. Translated, it gives CASVSQNQPQHF. This chain joins TRBV6-5 and TRBJ1-5; D gene uncertain. Trimming took off 8 bases at V and 4 bases at J, with 9 bases between the two ends. The CDR3 loop spans 12 amino acids. Germline assignment: CDR1 MNHEY and CDR2 SVGAGI.

The chain carries TRBV4-2 and TRBJ1-4, with 7 bases matching TRBD1. V lost 0 bases and J lost 10; bases outside the gene matches: 8. The CDR3 spans 15 residues. Germline-derived CDR1 and CDR2 are LGHNA and YNFKEQ. CDR3 sequence: CASSQDTGDQGKLFF. The CDR3 DNA reads as TGTGCCAGCAGCCAAGACACAGGGGATCAGGGAAAACTGTTTTTT.

The V gene is TRBV5-1, the J gene TRBJ2-3, with 7 bases identical to TRBD1. V shed 6 bases, J shed 3 bases, and the junction held 10 bases outside the gene matches. Germline V lookup: CDR1 SGHRS, CDR2 YFSETQ. This CDR3 has 15 amino acids. CDR3 sequence (DNA): TGCGCCAGCACTCTCACAGGGGAAGAAACAGATACGCAGTATTTT. It encodes CASTLTGEETDTQYF.

This sequence joins TRBV11-3 and TRBJ2-1; TRBD2 matches at 11 bases. Germline V gene lookup returns CDR1 SGHNT and CDR2 YENEEA. CDR3 size: 16 residues. V lost 5 bases to trimming and J lost 8 bases; unmatched junction nucleotides: 11. CDR3 coding DNA: TGTGCCAGCAGCCCTACTCCGGGACTAGCGGTCTATGAGCAGTTCTTC. Translating gives CASSPTPGLAVYEQFF.

This clone came up a few times. This sequence joins TRBV7-8 and TRBJ1-1; 7 nucleotides agree with TRBD1. The CDR3 totals 15 residues. The ends lost 5 bases at V and 4 bases at J; junction bases unmatched: 10. Per germline, CDR1 SGHVS and CDR2 FQNEAQ. The CDR3 nucleotides are TGTGCCAGCAGCCCGAAGGGGGCTAGGGGCACTGAAGCTTTCTTT. Its translation is CASSPKGARGTEAFF.

In its sample, this clone was seen once. The CDR3 coding sequence is TGTGCCAGCAGTAATCTCGACAATGAGCAGTTCTTC. Encoded protein: CASSNLDNEQFF. V and J are TRBV7-9 and TRBJ2-1; D is uncertain. The germline V gene has CDR1 SEHNR and CDR2 FQNEAQ (reference sequence). There are 12 residues in the CDR3. V was clipped by 6 bases and J by 5 bases, with 8 bases between them.

Here the CDR3 DNA reads TGTGCCAGCAGCCAAGATCCGGGGTTCACTGAAAAACTGTTTTTT. Protein product: CASSQDPGFTEKLFF. The rearrangement links TRBV3-1 (or the pseudogene TRBV3-2) to TRBJ1-4; D is ambiguous. V dropped 0 bases and J dropped 7 bases, with 12 bases sitting between them. The CDR3 covers 15 residues. Germline CDR1 and CDR2: LGHDT and YNNKEL (reference sequence).

This clone was observed once. The chain links TRBV20-1 to TRBJ2-1, with D unclear. This CDR3 contains 11 residues. CDR1 and CDR2 (germline): DFQATT, SNEGSKA (reference sequence). The germline V and J ends were trimmed by 3 bases and 10 bases, with 10 bases remaining between them. The CDR3 loop is CSASAAWEQFF. DNA of the CDR3: TGCAGTGCTAGCGCTGCCTGGGAGCAGTTCTTC.

CDR3 nucleotide sequence: TGTGCCAGCAGTCGGGACGATGAGGCCTATGGCTACACCTTC. This codes for CASSRDDEAYGYTF. This rearrangement joins TRBV6-2 or TRBV6-3 to TRBJ1-2; D might be TRBD1 (5 bases). With 5 bases removed from V and 4 bases from J, the gap between germline ends came to 14 bases. Germline V gene data show CDR1 as MNHEY and CDR2 as SVGEGT. CDR3 size: 14 residues.

The chain recombines TRBV5-4 with TRBJ2-3, with 7 nucleotides matching TRBD2. Trimming at V came to 0 bases and at J to 4 bases, leaving 5 bases not matched to a gene. Germline V gene data show CDR1 as SGHNT and CDR2 as YYREEE (reference sequence). The CDR3 totals 15 residues. This CDR3 is CASSLAGGFPDTQYF. The CDR3 coding sequence is TGTGCCAGCAGCTTGGCGGGAGGCTTCCCAGATACGCAGTATTTT. The full variable domain, completed using reference TRBV5-4 and TRBJ2-3, is ETGVTQSPTHLIKTRGQQVTLRCSSQSGHNTVSWYQQALGQGPQFIFQYYREEENGRGNFPPRFSGLQFPNYSSELNVNALELDDSALYLCASSLAGGFPDTQYFGPGTRLTVL.

This rearrangement joins TRBV19 to TRBJ1-5; D gene uncertain. This CDR3 has 15 residues. Per the germline V gene, CDR1 is LNHDA and CDR2 is SQIVND (reference sequence). Trimming removed 0 bases at V and 3 bases at J, with 9 bases between. CDR3 DNA: TGTGCCAGTAGTATAGACACCTTCCCCAATCAGCCCCAGCATTTT. Translation gives CASSIDTFPNQPQHF.

The chain recombines TRBV29-1 with TRBJ2-2; TRBD1 matches 11 bases. The CDR3 sequence is 14 residues long. Germline CDR1 reads SQVTM; CDR2 reads ANQGSEA. The trim removed 5 bases at V and 7 bases at J, leaving 6 bases unmatched. The DNA of the CDR3 is TGCAGCGTTCGGACAGGGGGCGATAGCGGGGAGCTGTTTTTT. Translated: CSVRTGGDSGELFF.

This clone occurred once. V gene TRBV25-1 combines with J gene TRBJ2-7; 11 bases map to TRBD2. The germline gives CDR1 MGHDK, CDR2 SYGVNS. The V segment lost 5 bases and the J segment 2 bases; nucleotides outside the gene matches: 2. This CDR3 contains 14 residues. The CDR3 protein is CASSIAGGPYEQYF. DNA of the CDR3: TGTGCCAGCAGTATAGCGGGAGGGCCCTACGAGCAGTACTTC.

The chain combines TRBV4-2 with TRBJ2-3, with TRBD1 identical over 8 bases. The germline gives CDR1 LGHNA, CDR2 YNFKEQ. The CDR3 has 16 amino acids. V was pared by 2 bases and J by 2 bases, with 6 bases of the junction left unmatched. The CDR3 bases are TGTGCCAGCAGCCAACCCGGGACAGGATACACAGATACGCAGTATTTT. Translated, it gives CASSQPGTGYTDTQYF.

This clone is a singleton in its sample. The chain carries TRBV7-9 and TRBJ1-2, with no clear D. This CDR3 is built from 13 residues. CDR1 is SEHNR, CDR2 FQNEAQ, per germline (reference sequence). Trimming took 0 bases from V and 8 from J, leaving 10 bases between them. Written as DNA, the CDR3 is TGTGCCAGCAGCTTAGCAGGGTTCCGAGGCTACACCTTC. Translation gives CASSLAGFRGYTF.

This clone was counted once. CDR3 nucleotides: TGTGCCAGCAGCTTCGTGGGGGGAAACACCATATATTTT. Residues: CASSFVGGNTIYF. V is TRBV7-9 and J is TRBJ1-3; the D is unclear. Trimming took 3 bases from V and 4 from J, leaving 7 bases between them. Germline loops: CDR1 SEHNR, CDR2 FQNEAQ (reference sequence). The CDR3 has 13 amino acids.